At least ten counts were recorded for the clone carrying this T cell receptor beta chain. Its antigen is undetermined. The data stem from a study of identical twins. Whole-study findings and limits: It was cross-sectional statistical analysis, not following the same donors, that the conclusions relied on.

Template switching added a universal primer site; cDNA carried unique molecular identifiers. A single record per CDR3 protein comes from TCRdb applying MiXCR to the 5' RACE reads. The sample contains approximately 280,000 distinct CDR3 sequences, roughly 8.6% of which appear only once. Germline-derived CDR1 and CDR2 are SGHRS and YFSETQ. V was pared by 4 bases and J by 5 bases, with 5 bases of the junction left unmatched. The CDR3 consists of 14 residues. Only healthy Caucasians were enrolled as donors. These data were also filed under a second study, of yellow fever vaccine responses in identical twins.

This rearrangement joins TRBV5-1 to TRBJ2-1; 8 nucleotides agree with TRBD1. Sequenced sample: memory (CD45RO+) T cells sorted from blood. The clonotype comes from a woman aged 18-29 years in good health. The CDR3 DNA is TGCGCCAGCAGCCCGGGACAGGCGAACAATGAGCAGTTCTTC. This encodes CASSPGQANNEQFF.